These 8 T cell receptor beta chains were all obtained from the same sample, sequenced in a study of shared clonotypes between healthy human individuals. Method: immunoSEQ multiplex PCR; TCRdb's copy keeps in-frame clones and lacks some. The sample gives 550,000 to 700,000 clones, around 73% of which show up once; around 2% is in the top ten. Material: memory CD4+ T cells sorted from blood. The subset was: CD45RA-negative fraction. Source of these receptors: a woman aged 25 to 39 in good health.

This CDR3 reads CAISQTETSNTGELFF. The CDR3 nucleotides are TGTGCCATCAGCCAAACGGAGACTTCGAACACCGGGGAGCTGTTTTTT. The chain couples TRBV10-3 to TRBJ2-2; unclear D gene. Trimming removed 6 bases from V and 0 bases from J, with 14 bases in between. Germline V CDR1 and CDR2: ENHRY, SYGVKD. CDR3 length: 16 amino acids.

The chain carries TRBV5-4 and TRBJ2-1; 9 bases map to TRBD1. Germline-derived CDR1 and CDR2 are SGHNT and YYREEE (reference sequence). The CDR3 has 16 amino acids. J gave up 9 bases and V 3 bases, and 13 bases lay outside the gene matches. CDR3 sequence reads: CASSSRAQGANGEQFF. The DNA of the CDR3 is TGTGCCAGCAGCTCGAGGGCACAGGGGGCGAATGGTGAGCAGTTCTTC.

This clone was seen only a few times. This chain uses TRBV27 with TRBJ2-2; D uncertain. Trimming took off 0 bases at V and 2 bases at J, with 1 base between the two ends. This CDR3 spans 13 amino acids. Germline V gene data show CDR1 as MNHEY and CDR2 as SMNVEV (reference sequence). This chain's CDR3 is CASSLSNTGELFF. The CDR3 region has the DNA TGTGCCAGCAGTTTATCAAACACCGGGGAGCTGTTTTTT.

This clone showed up just a few times. The rearrangement joins TRBV7-8 to TRBJ2-3; the D gene is possibly TRBD2 (6 bases). This CDR3 contains 15 residues. V gave up 1 base and J gave up 5 bases, with 13 bases separating them. Germline V gene sequence: CDR1 SGHVS, CDR2 FQNEAQ. The DNA for the CDR3 is TGTGCCAGCAGCTTAGTAGGGGTGCGGGGAGATACGCAGTATTTT. Residues: CASSLVGVRGDTQYF.

Concerning this clone itself: This CDR3 is also generated by other DNA sequences in the sample. V and J are TRBV7-2 and TRBJ2-5; 8 bases map to TRBD2. The trim removed 0 bases at V and 5 bases at J, leaving 2 bases unmatched. Germline-derived CDR1 and CDR2 are SGHTA and FQGNSA. The CDR3 sequence is 14 residues long. CDR3 sequence: CASSLAGLGETQYF. The CDR3, as DNA: TGTGCCAGCAGCTTAGCGGGACTAGGGGAGACCCAGTACTTC.

The V and J genes are TRBV5-1 and TRBJ1-1; D not resolved. With 2 bases removed from V and 4 bases from J, the gap between germline ends came to 12 bases. Germline values: CDR1 SGHRS, CDR2 YFSETQ. The CDR3 spans 14 residues. The CDR3 bases are TGCGCCAGCAGCTTACTAACAGAGGGCACTGAAGCTTTCTTT. Amino acid sequence: CASSLLTEGTEAFF.

This chain links TRBV18 with TRBJ2-7; D unresolved. Germline V gives CDR1 KGHSH, CDR2 LQKENI. The V end was cut by 2 bases, the J end by 5 bases, with 13 bases between. The CDR3 consists of 14 residues. The CDR3 region has the DNA TGTGCCAGCTCACCAGGTTCTATCGGTAACGAGCAGTACTTC. It translates to CASSPGSIGNEQYF.

The DNA for the CDR3 is TGTGCCAGCAGCCCGTCACCTAGCTTCCCCTACGAGCAGTACTTC. It encodes CASSPSPSFPYEQYF. The rearrangement uses TRBV28 and TRBJ2-7; a possible D gene is TRBD2 (5 bases). In germline, CDR1 is MDHEN, CDR2 SYDVKM. Between the trimmed V and J ends, which lost 6 bases and 2 bases, there was a span of 17 bases. There are 15 residues in the CDR3.